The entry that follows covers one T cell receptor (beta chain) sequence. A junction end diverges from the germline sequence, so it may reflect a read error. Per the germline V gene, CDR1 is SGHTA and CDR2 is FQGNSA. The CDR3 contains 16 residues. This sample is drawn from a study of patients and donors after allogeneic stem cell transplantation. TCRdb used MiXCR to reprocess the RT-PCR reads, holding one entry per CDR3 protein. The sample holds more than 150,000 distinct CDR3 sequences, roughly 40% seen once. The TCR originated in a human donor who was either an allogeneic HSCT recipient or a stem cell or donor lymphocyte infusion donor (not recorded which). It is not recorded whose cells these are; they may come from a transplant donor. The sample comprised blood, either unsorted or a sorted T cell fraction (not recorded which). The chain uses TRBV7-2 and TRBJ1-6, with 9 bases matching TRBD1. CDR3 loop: CAGSQLGTGRDSPLHF. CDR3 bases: TGTGCCGGCAGCCAACTAGGGACAGGGAGGGATTCACCCCTCCACTTT.